This T cell receptor beta chain is drawn from a study of response to subunit inactivated influenza vaccine. TCRdb reanalysed the RT-PCR reads using MiXCR and keeps one entry per CDR3 protein. The table shows just over 300,000 distinct CDR3 sequences, with roughly 22% occurring only once. There are 11 residues in the CDR3. V lost 4 bases and J 5 bases, leaving 6 bases between the germline ends. A word on this clonotype: What it binds is not known.

General observations from the study: Few new T cells, the authors suggested, are recruited by each seasonal influenza vaccination.

The sequence derives from a man between 50 and 69 years old who received an inactivated influenza vaccine. The sequencing used PBMCs from blood, collected about 20 months after vaccination. The rearrangement links TRBV12-3 or TRBV12-4 to TRBJ2-7; D is unclear. The CDR3 is CASSSTHEQYF. CDR3 in DNA: TGTGCCAGCAGTTCCACCCACGAGCAGTACTTC.